This T cell receptor (beta chain) was obtained from a study of blood T cell repertoires in COVID-19. Whole-study context: Specimens from acute and convalescent COVID-19 originated in the United States, Italy and Spain. T cells, B-cell-depleted T cells, or PBMCs supplied cDNA or gDNA.

Authors' analysis steps: Nucleated cell number was recorded as an estimate derived from reference gene primer amplification. TCRdb's table, derived via immunoSEQ multiplex PCR, lists solely in-frame clones and lacks some. The V and J calls and the clone size are those of that table, but D and trimming were determined from the DNA. This sample carries about 63,000 clones, 70% to 80% of them seen once, and the ten largest clones take 30% to 40%. Germline V gene sequence: CDR1 SGHNT, CDR2 YENEEA. This CDR3 is built from 15 residues. V was shortened by 4 bases and J by 6 bases, with 16 bases between the two germline ends.

This chain uses TRBV11-3 with TRBJ2-1, with D tentatively TRBD2 (6 bases). The sequenced material came from peripheral blood. The origin of this receptor is a human donor in a cohort sampled during active COVID-19. CDR3 protein: CASSSTGVGGNEQFF. The CDR3 nucleotides read TGTGCCAGCAGCTCGACGGGAGTGGGCGGCAATGAGCAGTTCTTC.